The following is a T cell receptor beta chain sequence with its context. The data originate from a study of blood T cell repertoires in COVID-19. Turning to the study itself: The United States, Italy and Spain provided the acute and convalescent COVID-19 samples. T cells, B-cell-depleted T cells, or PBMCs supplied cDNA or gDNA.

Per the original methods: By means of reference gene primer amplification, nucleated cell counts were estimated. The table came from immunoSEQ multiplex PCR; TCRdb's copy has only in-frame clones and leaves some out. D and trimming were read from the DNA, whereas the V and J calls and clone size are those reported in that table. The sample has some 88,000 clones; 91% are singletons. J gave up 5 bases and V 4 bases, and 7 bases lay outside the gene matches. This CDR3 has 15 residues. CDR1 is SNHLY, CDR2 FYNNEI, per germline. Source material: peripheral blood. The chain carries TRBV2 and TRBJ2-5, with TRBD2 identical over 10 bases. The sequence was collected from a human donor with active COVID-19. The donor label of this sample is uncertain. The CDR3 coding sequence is TGTGCCAGCAGTGTTGGTAGCGGGGGGTCGGAGACCCAGTACTTC. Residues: CASSVGSGGSETQYF.